This T cell receptor beta chain was sequenced during a study of T cells in Graves' hyperthyroidism and ophthalmopathy. The study's findings and limits: Ophthalmopathy prediction by the model preceded onset by a median about 6.3 months. Blood also held most thyroid clonotypes expanded beyond 0.001.

Trimming removed 6 bases from V and 1 base from J; junction bases left unmatched: 3. The CDR3 is 14 amino acids. Regions amplified from RNA transcripts were the TCR beta CDR3 regions. With the HTBI primer set, the TCR CDR3 went through a first round of RT-PCR. MiXCR was run by TCRdb on the multiplex PCR reads, yielding one entry per CDR3 protein. The sample includes approximately 330,000 distinct CDR3 sequences, about 20% of them seen just once. Note on this clonotype: Antigen specificity is unknown.

Exclusion of a patient resulted from uncontrolled infection, other autoimmune disease, pregnancy or lactation. The source of the PBMCs was more than 9.5 ml of fresh peripheral blood. This TCR was sampled from a woman aged 45-59 years with Graves' hyperthyroidism. The sample taken for sequencing was blood. V gene TRBV12-3 or TRBV12-4 combines with J gene TRBJ2-3; 8 nucleotides match TRBD2. The chain's CDR3 is CASRGTRGTDTQYF. Here the CDR3 DNA reads TGTGCCAGCAGGGGGACTAGGGGCACAGATACGCAGTATTTT.